A selection of T cell receptor beta chains follows, all from one sample in a study of identifying expanded T cells in peripheral blood. TCRdb keeps only in-frame clones here, not all; method: immunoSEQ multiplex PCR. The data hold some 70,000 clones, with under 90% observed a single time. Sequencing was performed on blood. The receptor source for this set is a person aged 18-70 years in good health. CDR3s include the opening cysteine and the closing phenylalanine or tryptophan. The D gene is left open where the match is weak. The listing skips clone size in some rows; elsewhere it reads once, few, many or a size class.

clone_size,j_call,d_call,v_call,cdr3_aa,cdr3_nt
NA,TRBJ2-3,NA,TRBV4-3,CASSRAAGDTQYF,TGCGCCAGCAGCCGGGCAGCGGGAGATACGCAGTATTTT
NA,TRBJ2-1,TRBD2,TRBV15,CATSRPTSGHNEQFF,TGTGCCACCAGCAGACCGACTAGCGGACACAATGAGCAGTTCTTC
NA,TRBJ1-2,NA,TRBV27,CASSYRGPERSYGYTF,TGTGCCAGCAGTTATCGCGGCCCGGAAAGGAGCTATGGCTACACCTTC
NA,TRBJ1-2,TRBD1,TRBV27,CASSSGQPFYGYTF,TGTGCCAGCAGTTCGGGACAGCCCTTCTATGGCTACACCTTC
NA,TRBJ2-3,TRBD1,TRBV7-3,CASSLFGTATDTQYF,TGTGCCAGCAGCTTATTCGGGACAGCTACAGATACGCAGTATTTT
NA,TRBJ1-1,TRBD1,TRBV19,CASSIRQGRSVNTEAFF,TGTGCCAGTAGTATAAGACAGGGTAGGAGTGTGAACACTGAAGCTTTCTTT
NA,TRBJ2-7,TRBD1,TRBV6-4,CASSESRDRPHEQYF,TGTGCCAGCAGTGAATCCCGGGACAGGCCCCACGAGCAGTACTTC
once,TRBJ1-2,NA,TRBV28,CASSLMVGGGSGYTF,TGTGCCAGCAGTTTAATGGTTGGGGGGGGCTCTGGCTACACCTTC
NA,TRBJ2-1,NA,TRBV25-1,CASSEIRVSNEQFF,TGTGCCAGCAGTGAAATAAGGGTTTCCAATGAGCAGTTCTTC
NA,TRBJ1-2,TRBD1,TRBV4-3,CASSQEAGQGQGYTF,TGCGCCAGCAGCCAAGAAGCGGGACAGGGCCAGGGCTACACCTTC
NA,TRBJ2-5,TRBD2,TRBV9,CASSPPPTSGRTGETQYF,TGTGCCAGCAGCCCACCGCCGACTAGCGGGAGAACCGGAGAGACCCAGTACTTC
NA,TRBJ2-5,NA,TRBV28,CASRRGETQYF,TGTGCCAGCAGGAGGGGGGAGACCCAGTACTTC
NA,TRBJ2-3,NA,TRBV9,CASSVGGRADTQYF,TGTGCCAGCAGCGTCGGGGGGCGAGCAGATACGCAGTATTTT
NA,TRBJ2-7,NA,TRBV6-5,CASSYGRAGDVEQYF,TGTGCCAGCAGTTACGGGCGGGCAGGCGATGTAGAGCAGTACTTC
NA,TRBJ2-2,NA,TRBV5-1,CASSLTAYEGGELFF,TGCGCCAGCAGCTTGACCGCCTACGAGGGCGGGGAGCTGTTTTTT
NA,TRBJ2-1,TRBD2,TRBV7-2,CASSLHAGGGNEQFF,TGTGCCAGCAGCCTTCACGCGGGGGGCGGGAATGAGCAGTTCTTC
NA,TRBJ1-4,NA,TRBV25-1,CASSEYDSRGGKLFF,TGTGCCAGCAGTGAATACGACAGCCGCGGCGGGAAACTGTTTTTT
NA,TRBJ2-7,NA,TRBV20-1,CSASGVTEQYF,TGCAGTGCTAGTGGGGTTACCGAGCAGTACTTC
NA,TRBJ2-1,TRBD2,TRBV7-2,CASSLPATSGSHNEQFF,TGTGCCAGCAGCTTACCCGCGACTAGCGGGAGCCACAATGAGCAGTTCTTC
NA,TRBJ1-3,NA,TRBV9,CASSVARGLGGNTIYF,TGTGCCAGCAGCGTAGCTAGGGGATTGGGCGGAAACACCATATATTTT
NA,TRBJ2-1,TRBD1,TRBV6-5,CASKTRQGAYNEQFF,TGTGCCAGCAAAACGAGACAGGGCGCGTACAATGAGCAGTTCTTC
NA,TRBJ2-3,NA,TRBV5-1,CASSLGGGGPTDTQYF,TGCGCCAGCAGCTTGGGAGGGGGGGGCCCCACAGATACGCAGTATTTT
NA,TRBJ2-1,TRBD1,TRBV6-6,CATARQGPYNEQFF,TGTGCCACCGCACGACAGGGGCCTTACAATGAGCAGTTCTTC
NA,TRBJ2-1,NA,TRBV7-2,CASSLVGILEQFF,TGTGCCAGCAGCTTAGTAGGAATCCTTGAGCAGTTCTTC
NA,TRBJ2-2,NA,TRBV7-8,CASSLATGRGSNTGELFF,TGTGCCAGCAGCTTAGCGACTGGGCGAGGCTCGAACACCGGGGAGCTGTTTTTT
NA,TRBJ1-4,NA,TRBV9,CASSVSGATNEKLFF,TGTGCCAGCAGCGTATCCGGGGCAACTAATGAAAAACTGTTTTTT
NA,TRBJ2-2,TRBD2,TRBV14,CASSPRTRSRTGELFF,TGTGCCAGCAGCCCCCGGACTAGGAGTCGCACCGGGGAGCTGTTTTTT
NA,TRBJ2-1,NA,TRBV7-2,CASSPRTVHEQFF,TGTGCCAGCAGCCCCCGAACCGTCCATGAGCAGTTCTTC
NA,TRBJ1-4,NA,TRBV5-8,CASSLGSTNEKLFF,TGTGCCAGCAGCCTGGGCTCAACTAATGAAAAACTGTTTTTT
NA,TRBJ2-2,NA,TRBV7-2,CASSFTGAHTGELFF,TGTGCCAGCAGCTTTACGGGAGCCCACACCGGGGAGCTGTTTTTT
NA,TRBJ2-7,NA,TRBV7-2,CASSYPPYYEQYF,TGTGCCAGCAGCTACCCACCCTACTACGAGCAGTACTTC